These T cell receptor beta chains were read from a single sample in a study of OX40 agonist ivuxolimab in advanced cancers. Method: immunoSEQ multiplex PCR; TCRdb's copy keeps in-frame clones and lacks some. Of 40,000 or so clones in the sample, approximately 80% were seen once. The sample was CD4+ or CD8+ T cells sorted from blood, taken in a trial of the OX40 agonist ivuxolimab. Receptor source: an adult with an advanced solid tumor such as melanoma, head and neck, liver or kidney cancer. CDR3s include the opening cysteine and the closing phenylalanine or tryptophan. A D gene is named only where the DNA matches it firmly. Rows give clone size only sometimes, using once, few, many, or a class for an expanded clone.

CDR3 protein: CASSGQGKEQYF
CDR3 DNA: TGTGCCAGCTCAGGACAGGGCAAGGAGCAGTACTTC
V gene: TRBV18
clone size: NA
D gene: TRBD1
J gene: TRBJ2-7

CDR3 protein: CASSPPGTGYGYTF
CDR3 DNA: TGTGCCAGCAGCCCGCCCGGGACAGGCTATGGCTACACCTTC
V gene: TRBV11-3
clone size: NA
D gene: TRBD1
J gene: TRBJ1-2

CDR3 protein: CASSRDHALYEQYF
CDR3 DNA: TGTGCCAGCAGCCGAGACCACGCACTCTACGAGCAGTACTTC
V gene: TRBV6-6
clone size: NA
D gene: NA
J gene: TRBJ2-7

CDR3 protein: CASSPEPLAGAYRDTQYF
CDR3 DNA: TGTGCCAGCAGCCCAGAGCCTCTAGCGGGAGCTTATCGAGATACGCAGTATTTT
V gene: TRBV4-2
clone size: medium-sized
D gene: TRBD2
J gene: TRBJ2-3

CDR3 protein: CASSLPGGGEQYF
CDR3 DNA: TGTGCCAGCAGCCTACCTGGGGGGGGCGAGCAGTACTTC
V gene: TRBV7-6
clone size: NA
D gene: TRBD2
J gene: TRBJ2-7

CDR3 protein: CASSPDTGGSYEQYF
CDR3 DNA: TGTGCCAGTAGCCCTGATACCGGCGGCTCCTACGAGCAGTACTTC
V gene: TRBV19
clone size: many
D gene: NA
J gene: TRBJ2-7

CDR3 protein: CASSLVQETQYF
CDR3 DNA: TGTGCCAGCAGCTTAGTCCAAGAGACCCAGTACTTC
V gene: TRBV7-9
clone size: few
D gene: NA
J gene: TRBJ2-5

CDR3 protein: CASSYSSFRNTEAFF
CDR3 DNA: TGTGCCAGCAGTTACTCTTCCTTCAGGAACACTGAAGCTTTCTTT
V gene: TRBV6-5
clone size: once
D gene: NA
J gene: TRBJ1-1

CDR3 protein: CASSVSPGGDTDTQYF
CDR3 DNA: TGTGCCAGCAGCGTTAGCCCAGGGGGCGATACAGATACGCAGTATTTT
V gene: TRBV14
clone size: NA
D gene: TRBD1
J gene: TRBJ2-3

CDR3 protein: CSVRLAENTDTQYF
CDR3 DNA: TGCAGCGTTCGACTAGCGGAGAACACAGATACGCAGTATTTT
V gene: TRBV29-1
clone size: NA
D gene: TRBD2
J gene: TRBJ2-3

CDR3 protein: CASKSRGGQGGTEAFF
CDR3 DNA: TGCGCCAGCAAATCCCGCGGGGGGCAAGGGGGCACTGAAGCTTTCTTT
V gene: TRBV4-1
clone size: few
D gene: NA
J gene: TRBJ1-1

CDR3 protein: CASSLVSWSSYNEQFF
CDR3 DNA: TGTGCCAGCAGCTTGGTTAGCTGGAGCTCCTACAATGAGCAGTTCTTC
V gene: TRBV4-2
clone size: NA
D gene: NA
J gene: TRBJ2-1

CDR3 protein: CASRLAGERSEQFF
CDR3 DNA: TGTGCCAGCAGACTAGCGGGAGAGCGAAGTGAGCAGTTCTTC
V gene: TRBV6-5
clone size: once
D gene: TRBD2
J gene: TRBJ2-1

CDR3 protein: CASSFEDRGQNGYTF
CDR3 DNA: TGTGCCAGCAGTTTTGAGGACAGGGGGCAAAATGGCTACACCTTC
V gene: TRBV27
clone size: NA
D gene: TRBD1
J gene: TRBJ1-2

CDR3 protein: CASKPQQDRETYNEQFF
CDR3 DNA: TGCGCCAGCAAGCCCCAACAGGACAGGGAGACCTACAATGAGCAGTTCTTC
V gene: TRBV23-1
clone size: NA
D gene: TRBD1
J gene: TRBJ2-1

CDR3 protein: CASSVSDGELFF
CDR3 DNA: TGTGCCAGCAGCGTGAGCGACGGGGAGCTGTTTTTT
V gene: TRBV9
clone size: NA
D gene: NA
J gene: TRBJ2-2

CDR3 protein: CASSLGGNEQYF
CDR3 DNA: TGTGCCAGCAGTTTGGGCGGTAACGAGCAGTACTTC
V gene: TRBV27
clone size: NA
D gene: NA
J gene: TRBJ2-7

CDR3 protein: CASSLGALIYEQYF
CDR3 DNA: TGTGCCAGCAGCTTGGGGGCGTTAATCTACGAGCAGTACTTC
V gene: TRBV5-8
clone size: NA
D gene: NA
J gene: TRBJ2-7

CDR3 protein: CASSQTGAGANVLTF
CDR3 DNA: TGTGCCAGCAGCCAGACAGGCGCTGGGGCCAACGTCCTGACTTTC
V gene: TRBV7-9
clone size: NA
D gene: NA
J gene: TRBJ2-6

CDR3 protein: CASRRGQGPSYEQYF
CDR3 DNA: TGTGCCAGCAGGAGGGGACAGGGCCCGTCCTACGAGCAGTACTTC
V gene: TRBV6-1
clone size: once
D gene: TRBD1
J gene: TRBJ2-7

CDR3 protein: CASSLVFGQGVFGDGYTF
CDR3 DNA: TGTGCCAGCAGCTTAGTTTTCGGGCAGGGGGTCTTTGGTGATGGCTACACCTTC
V gene: TRBV5-6
clone size: NA
D gene: TRBD1
J gene: TRBJ1-2

CDR3 protein: CASSTKSGGAEVHEQYF
CDR3 DNA: TGTGCCAGCAGCACCAAAAGCGGGGGGGCCGAAGTACACGAGCAGTACTTC
V gene: TRBV7-8
clone size: NA
D gene: TRBD2
J gene: TRBJ2-7

CDR3 protein: CASSLVLIPSYEQYF
CDR3 DNA: TGCGCCAGCAGCTTGGTACTAATACCTTCCTACGAGCAGTACTTC
V gene: TRBV5-1
clone size: NA
D gene: NA
J gene: TRBJ2-7

CDR3 protein: CASSRDRANTGELFF
CDR3 DNA: TGTGCCAGCAGCCGAGACAGGGCGAACACCGGGGAGCTGTTTTTT
V gene: TRBV11-3
clone size: NA
D gene: TRBD1
J gene: TRBJ2-2

CDR3 protein: CASAPRFDYGYTF
CDR3 DNA: TGTGCCAGCGCACCCCGTTTTGACTATGGCTACACCTTC
V gene: TRBV11-3
clone size: NA
D gene: NA
J gene: TRBJ1-2

CDR3 protein: CASSLDAGPYEQYF
CDR3 DNA: TGCGCCAGCAGCTTGGATGCAGGGCCCTACGAGCAGTACTTC
V gene: TRBV5-1
clone size: once
D gene: NA
J gene: TRBJ2-7

CDR3 protein: CASSLSYDRAEQYF
CDR3 DNA: TGCGCCAGCAGCCTTTCATATGACAGGGCGGAGCAGTACTTC
V gene: TRBV4-1
clone size: NA
D gene: TRBD1
J gene: TRBJ2-7

CDR3 protein: CSVVEGTGELFF
CDR3 DNA: TGCAGCGTTGTTGAGGGCACCGGGGAGCTGTTTTTT
V gene: TRBV29-1
clone size: NA
D gene: NA
J gene: TRBJ2-2

CDR3 protein: CASWGETNYGYTF
CDR3 DNA: TGCGCCAGCTGGGGGGAAACTAACTATGGCTACACCTTC
V gene: TRBV5-1
clone size: once
D gene: NA
J gene: TRBJ1-2

CDR3 protein: CASSLGGTSRELFF
CDR3 DNA: TGTGCCAGCAGCTTAGGGGGGACCAGCCGGGAGCTGTTTTTT
V gene: TRBV11-2
clone size: NA
D gene: NA
J gene: TRBJ2-2

CDR3 protein: CASSFSGSVYEQYF
CDR3 DNA: TGTGCCAGCAGCTTTAGCGGATCCGTCTACGAGCAGTACTTC
V gene: TRBV5-4
clone size: NA
D gene: NA
J gene: TRBJ2-7

CDR3 protein: CASSWSYEQYF
CDR3 DNA: TGTGCCTCCTCGTGGTCCTACGAGCAGTACTTC
V gene: TRBV28
clone size: once
D gene: NA
J gene: TRBJ2-7

CDR3 protein: CASSLSSSGATEAFF
CDR3 DNA: TGTGCCAGCAGCTTAAGCAGCTCAGGGGCCACTGAAGCTTTCTTT
V gene: TRBV7-3
clone size: once
D gene: NA
J gene: TRBJ1-1

CDR3 protein: CASTQLLGGNYGYTF
CDR3 DNA: TGTGCCAGTACCCAACTCCTTGGCGGGAACTATGGCTACACCTTC
V gene: TRBV19
clone size: NA
D gene: NA
J gene: TRBJ1-2

CDR3 protein: CASSLTTREYSYEQYF
CDR3 DNA: TGTGCCAGCAGCTTAACGACTAGAGAGTACTCCTACGAGCAGTACTTC
V gene: TRBV7-8
clone size: once
D gene: NA
J gene: TRBJ2-7

CDR3 protein: CASSPRGFEPSFPILNYGYTF
CDR3 DNA: TGTGCCAGCTCACCAAGAGGTTTTGAGCCATCTTTCCCCATTCTGAACTATGGCTACACCTTC
V gene: TRBV18
clone size: NA
D gene: NA
J gene: TRBJ1-2

CDR3 protein: CASGRRLAGPPDTQYF
CDR3 DNA: TGTGCCAGTGGGAGAAGACTAGCGGGGCCTCCAGATACGCAGTATTTT
V gene: TRBV19
clone size: few
D gene: TRBD2
J gene: TRBJ2-3

CDR3 protein: CASSPPAGANVLTF
CDR3 DNA: TGTGCCAGCAGCCCCCCGGCTGGGGCCAACGTCCTGACTTTC
V gene: TRBV9
clone size: once
D gene: NA
J gene: TRBJ2-6

CDR3 protein: CASSPRGSYEQYF
CDR3 DNA: TGTGCCAGCAGTCCCAGGGGATCCTACGAGCAGTACTTC
V gene: TRBV28
clone size: NA
D gene: NA
J gene: TRBJ2-7

CDR3 protein: CASSPNRLAGIYEQYF
CDR3 DNA: TGTGCCAGCAGCCCGAACCGGCTAGCGGGAATCTACGAGCAGTACTTC
V gene: TRBV4-2
clone size: once
D gene: TRBD2
J gene: TRBJ2-7

CDR3 protein: CASSQAGGLGGQAQETQYF
CDR3 DNA: TGCGCCAGCAGCCAAGCCGGTGGTCTGGGGGGACAGGCCCAAGAGACCCAGTACTTC
V gene: TRBV4-1
clone size: once
D gene: TRBD1
J gene: TRBJ2-5

CDR3 protein: CASSPIRLNTEAFF
CDR3 DNA: TGTGCCAGCAGTCCTATACGGCTGAACACTGAAGCTTTCTTT
V gene: TRBV28
clone size: NA
D gene: NA
J gene: TRBJ1-1

CDR3 protein: CASSHRTSGVSTDTQYF
CDR3 DNA: TGTGCCAGCAGTCACCGGACTAGCGGGGTTAGCACAGATACGCAGTATTTT
V gene: TRBV9
clone size: NA
D gene: TRBD2
J gene: TRBJ2-3

CDR3 protein: CASSPHGDSYSGNTIYF
CDR3 DNA: TGCGCCAGCAGCCCCCACGGTGACAGCTACTCTGGAAACACCATATATTTT
V gene: TRBV5-1
clone size: once
D gene: NA
J gene: TRBJ1-3

CDR3 protein: CAISEDEQYF
CDR3 DNA: TGTGCCATCAGTGAGGACGAGCAGTACTTC
V gene: TRBV10-3
clone size: few
D gene: NA
J gene: TRBJ2-7

CDR3 protein: CASSHGLAGGPSGDTQYF
CDR3 DNA: TGCGCCAGCAGCCACGGATTAGCGGGGGGGCCGTCCGGAGATACGCAGTATTTT
V gene: TRBV4-1
clone size: NA
D gene: TRBD2
J gene: TRBJ2-3